The 18 T cell receptor beta chains below come from one sample, sequenced in a study of blood T cell repertoires in COVID-19. Measured with immunoSEQ multiplex PCR; TCRdb has only the in-frame clones, and not every one. The table shows about 180,000 clones, with more than 70% occurring only once. The sample comprised peripheral blood. These receptors all come from a middle-aged man with active or convalescent COVID-19.

The chain couples TRBV9 to TRBJ2-5; TRBD2 aligns across 15 bases. V dropped 4 bases and J dropped 6; count of bases not matched to a gene: 4. Germline V gene sequence: CDR1 SGDLS, CDR2 YYNGEE. The CDR3 has 15 amino acids. CDR3: CASSPGLAGGKTQYF. The CDR3 DNA reads as TGTGCCAGCAGCCCCGGACTAGCGGGGGGGAAGACCCAGTACTTC.

The chain employs TRBV6-5 and TRBJ1-2; D perhaps matches TRBD1 (6 bases). CDR1 MNHEY and CDR2 SVGAGI come from the germline V gene. The CDR3 loop spans 15 amino acids. V was clipped by 6 bases and J by 4 bases, with 18 bases between them. The DNA for the CDR3 is TGTGCCAGCAGCACTCGGGGGGCAGAAAGCTATGGCTACACCTTC. Translated, it gives CASSTRGAESYGYTF.

The chain links TRBV13 to TRBJ2-3; 9 nucleotides match TRBD2. With V trimmed by 2 bases and J by 4 bases, 1 base remained unmatched. CDR1 and CDR2 from the germline V gene are PRHDT and FYEKMQ (reference sequence). This CDR3 has 14 residues. This chain's CDR3 is CASSLTSGPDTQYF. DNA for the CDR3: TGTGCCAGCAGCTTAACTAGCGGGCCAGATACGCAGTATTTT. Supplemented by reference TRBV13 and TRBJ2-3, the full variable domain reads AAGVIQSPRHLIKEKRETATLKCYPIPRHDTVYWYQQGPGQDPQFLISFYEKMQSDKGSIPDRFSAQQFSDYHSELNMSSLELGDSALYFCASSLTSGPDTQYFGPGTRLTVL.

The chain carries TRBV18 and TRBJ1-4; 8 bases are shared with TRBD1. The CDR3 runs to 13 residues. The germline V gene encodes CDR1 KGHSH and CDR2 LQKENI. The V segment lost 5 bases and the J segment 11 bases; nucleotides outside the gene matches: 7. The DNA for the CDR3 is TGTGCCAGCTCATCTAAACAGGGGGACAAACTGTTTTTT. Translation: CASSSKQGDKLFF.

This clone was observed a few times. The chain employs TRBV4-2 and TRBJ2-7; 9 bases map to TRBD2. V was clipped by 1 base and J by 2 bases; unmatched bases: 6. There are 16 residues in the CDR3. Germline V CDR1 and CDR2: LGHNA, YNFKEQ. Written as DNA, the CDR3 is TGTGCCAGCAGCCAAGTCGGCGGGAGGGTGCCCTACGAGCAGTACTTC. Translated, it gives CASSQVGGRVPYEQYF.

The chain couples TRBV18 to TRBJ2-7; 7 bases are shared with TRBD1. V lost 6 bases and J lost 6; bases outside the gene matches: 14. This CDR3 has 15 amino acids. Germline-derived CDR1 and CDR2 are KGHSH and LQKENI. CDR3 in amino acids: CASSPSTTGHAEQYF. The CDR3 DNA reads TGTGCCAGCTCCCCCTCAACGACAGGGCACGCCGAGCAGTACTTC. The full variable domain, its missing parts supplied by reference TRBV18 and TRBJ2-7, is NAGVMQNPRHLVRRRGQEARLRCSPMKGHSHVYWYRQLPEEGLKFMVYLQKENIIDESGMPKERFSAEFPKEGPSILRIQQVVRGDSAAYFCASSPSTTGHAEQYFGPGTRLTVT.

The chain is built from TRBV6-5 and TRBJ2-7; possibly TRBD2 for D (6 bases). The V gene's germline CDR1 is MNHEY and CDR2 SVGAGI. The CDR3 covers 15 residues. The V and J ends lost 5 bases and 3 bases respectively, with 17 bases between them. DNA of the CDR3: TGTGCCAGCAGTAAACTAGCCCGCCCGGGCTACGAGCAGTACTTC. Amino acid sequence: CASSKLARPGYEQYF.

CDR3 in amino acids: CASSQVELADTPYEQYF. The CDR3, as DNA: TGTGCCAGCAGCCAAGTTGAACTAGCGGATACTCCCTACGAGCAGTACTTC. The gene calls are TRBV14 and TRBJ2-7; 8 bases align to TRBD2. The CDR3 consists of 17 residues. Germline CDR1 and CDR2: SGHDN and FVKESK. Trimming took 1 base from V and 2 from J; bases not matched to a gene: 10. The variable domain in full, completed from reference TRBV14 and TRBJ2-7, reads EAGVTQFPSHSVIEKGQTVTLRCDPISGHDNLYWYRRVMGKEIKFLLHFVKESKQDESGMPNNRFLAERTGGTYSTLKVQPAELEDSGVYFCASSQVELADTPYEQYFGPGTRLTVT.

The genes are TRBV13 and TRBJ2-3; TRBD1 is a possible D gene (5 bases). The CDR3 loop spans 14 amino acids. The V gene's germline CDR1 is PRHDT and CDR2 FYEKMQ (reference sequence). Trimming removed 0 bases at V and 6 bases at J, with 10 bases between. CDR3 bases: TGTGCCAGCAGCTTAGGTGATAACAGGGATACGCAGTATTTT. The encoded protein is CASSLGDNRDTQYF.

V and J are TRBV21-1 and TRBJ1-1; TRBD1 is the table's D call and was not checked against the DNA. TRBV21-1 is a pseudogene locus. This CDR3 contains 15 residues. The CDR3 is CASSKEWSFQGEAFF. The CDR3 coding sequence is TGTGCCAGCAGCAAAGAATGGTCCTTTCAGGGCGAAGCTTTCTTT.

The genes are TRBV6-5 and TRBJ1-1; D is uncertain. Germline loops: CDR1 MNHEY, CDR2 SVGAGI. V was cut by 2 bases and J by 1 base, with 2 bases left in between. The CDR3 is 12 amino acids. As DNA, the CDR3 is TGTGCCAGCAGTTACCAGAACACTGAAGCTTTCTTT. Residues: CASSYQNTEAFF.

As for this clone: Its ends do not fully match the called genes, so a read error is possible. V and J are TRBV7-7 and TRBJ2-1; 9 bases match TRBD2. Germline V gene sequence: CDR1 SSHAT, CDR2 FNYEAQ (reference sequence). This CDR3 has 13 residues. CDR3 amino acids: CASSRAGGDEQFF. As DNA, the CDR3 is TGTGCTAGCAGCCGAGCGGGGGGCGATGAGCAGTTCTTC.

The chain couples TRBV7-2 to TRBJ2-7; D may be TRBD1 (5 bases). The germline V and J ends were trimmed by 1 base and 4 bases, with 14 bases remaining between them. The CDR3 has 15 residues. Germline V gene sequence: CDR1 SGHTA, CDR2 FQGNSA. In nucleotides, the CDR3 is TGTGCCAGCAGCTTAGTTGCAGGGATTCGGTACGAGCAGTACTTC. Amino acids: CASSLVAGIRYEQYF.

The rearrangement joins TRBV19 to TRBJ2-1; tentatively, D is TRBD2 (5 bases). V lost 3 bases and J 10 bases, leaving 10 bases between the germline ends. Germline assignment: CDR1 LNHDA and CDR2 SQIVND (reference sequence). This CDR3 region has 12 residues. Written as DNA, the CDR3 is TGTGCCAGTAGTATGTTGCGGGCCGAGCAGTTCTTC. Translating it yields CASSMLRAEQFF.

J is TRBJ1-5 and V is TRBV10-2, with D uncertain. The V end lost 6 bases, the J end lost 4 bases, and 10 bases lay between the germline ends. CDR1 is WSHSY, CDR2 SAAADI, per germline. This CDR3 has 13 amino acids. The CDR3 nucleotides are TGCGCCAGCAGCCACACGAATAATCAGCCCCAGCATTTT. Translation gives CASSHTNNQPQHF.

This clone is a singleton in its sample. The V call is TRBV29-1, the J call TRBJ1-4; 8 bases map to TRBD1. Losses at the gene ends were 4 bases for V and 2 bases for J; bases not matched to a gene: 15. The germline CDR1 and CDR2 sequences are SQVTM and ANQGSEA. The CDR3 loop spans 18 amino acids. The CDR3, as DNA: TGCAGCGTTGCGGGATCTCGGGACAGGCGGTTTACTAATGAAAAACTGTTTTTT. Protein product: CSVAGSRDRRFTNEKLFF.

This chain joins TRBV18 and TRBJ1-1, with 7 bases fitting TRBD1. CDR1 is KGHSH and CDR2 is LQKENI in the germline V gene. This CDR3 has 15 residues. V lost 3 bases to trimming and J lost 1 base; unmatched junction nucleotides: 5. The CDR3 DNA reads as TGTGCCAGCTCACCTACAGGGGACCCGAACACTGAAGCTTTCTTT. The encoded protein is CASSPTGDPNTEAFF.

This sequence joins TRBV6-2 or TRBV6-3 and TRBJ2-7; 7 positions agree with TRBD2. The CDR3 spans 14 residues. The V and J ends lost 2 bases and 3 bases, in that order; junction bases with no gene match: 4. Germline-derived CDR1 and CDR2 are MNHEY and SVGEGT. The CDR3 region is CASSYGGDGYEQYF. The CDR3 DNA reads as TGTGCCAGCAGTTACGGGGGGGACGGCTACGAGCAGTACTTC.